A single sample is the source of the 14 T cell receptor beta chains below, sequenced in a study of graft-versus-host responses after intestinal transplantation. TCRdb's table, derived via immunoSEQ multiplex PCR, lists solely in-frame clones and lacks some. The table shows tens of thousands of clones, with approximately 90% occurring only once. Sequencing used PBMCs, obtained around 120 days after intestinal transplantation. These receptors came from a human patient who received an intestinal transplant, so some T cells may come from the graft donor.

The chain employs TRBV4-1 and TRBJ1-1, with TRBD1 matching over 9 bases. The CDR3 extends over 13 amino acids. V trimming: 3 bases; J trimming: 5 bases; junction bases outside the gene matches: 1. CDR1 is MGHRA and CDR2 is YSYEKL in the germline V gene. For the CDR3, the DNA is TGCGCCAGCAGCCACGGGACAGGGACTGAAGCTTTCTTT. Protein: CASSHGTGTEAFF.

This clone was counted only a few times. The germline gene is not matched at one end of the junction; a read error may be the cause. The chain is built from TRBV7-7 and TRBJ2-5; 7 positions agree with TRBD2. The germline V gene encodes CDR1 SSHAT and CDR2 FNYEAQ (reference sequence). The CDR3 is made up of 15 amino acids. The CDR3 is CASSLGGTVEETQYF. In DNA, the CDR3 is TGTGCTAGCAGCTTGGGAGGGACGGTGGAAGAGACCCAGTACTTC.

Only a few counts were recorded for this clone. V and J are TRBV27 and TRBJ1-1; D is unclear. Germline V lookup: CDR1 MNHEY, CDR2 SMNVEV (reference sequence). The CDR3 covers 11 residues. Between the trimmed V and J ends, which lost 4 bases and 6 bases, there was a span of 6 bases. CDR3 bases: TGTGCCAGCAGTTATGGTGCTGAAGCTTTCTTT. Translated, it gives CASSYGAEAFF.

This clone occurred once. This chain connects TRBV20-1 to TRBJ2-1; 8 bases agree with TRBD1. The length of the CDR3 is 10 residues. Germline-derived CDR1 and CDR2 are DFQATT and SNEGSKA (reference sequence). Losses at the gene ends were 7 bases for V and 7 bases for J; bases not matched to a gene: 0. The CDR3 here is CSGQGNEQFF. Here the CDR3 DNA reads TGCAGTGGACAGGGGAATGAGCAGTTCTTC.

This clone was recorded once. CDR3 sequence: CASRLAEVGELFF. The CDR3 nucleotides read TGTGCCAGCAGGCTAGCGGAGGTTGGGGAGCTGTTTTTT. The chain uses TRBV6-5 and TRBJ2-2; 7 bases align to TRBD2. With V trimmed by 6 bases and J by 8 bases, 6 bases remained unmatched. The CDR3 has 13 residues. Germline values: CDR1 MNHEY, CDR2 SVGAGI.

In DNA, the CDR3 is TGCGCCAGCAGCTTGGACTGGACAGGGCTCTATGGCTACACCTTC. It specifies CASSLDWTGLYGYTF. This chain connects TRBV5-1 to TRBJ1-2; 8 bases map to TRBD1. CDR1 is SGHRS and CDR2 is YFSETQ in the germline V gene. Unmatched junction bases numbered 5, after V lost 0 bases and J lost 4 bases. CDR3 length: 15 amino acids.

This clone has only one observation. The chain is built from TRBV13 and TRBJ2-1; 9 bases are a match to TRBD1. Germline-derived CDR1 and CDR2 are PRHDT and FYEKMQ (reference sequence). Germline trimming cut 0 bases from V and 6 bases from J; bases unmatched to any gene: 9. The CDR3 totals 17 residues. The CDR3 nucleotides are TGTGCCAGCAGCTTAGGCCTCTTACAGGGGGCCGGCAATGAGCAGTTCTTC. Its protein product is CASSLGLLQGAGNEQFF.

V gene TRBV28 combines with J gene TRBJ2-7, with a weak D call TRBD1 (5 bases). Trimming cost V 0 bases and J 7 bases, with 13 bases left between them. Germline CDR1 and CDR2: MDHEN and SYDVKM. The length of the CDR3 is 14 residues. The CDR3 loop is CASSLWQGLGEQYF. The CDR3, as DNA: TGTGCCAGCAGTTTATGGCAGGGTCTCGGGGAGCAGTACTTC.

The chain employs TRBV4-1 and TRBJ1-2; D uncertain. The V gene lost 1 base and the J gene lost 4 bases, with 7 bases spanning the gap. The CDR3 is 13 residues long. In germline, CDR1 is MGHRA, CDR2 YSYEKL. The CDR3 region has the DNA TGCGCCAGCAGCCAAGTAGGAAGCTATGGCTACACCTTC. Translation gives CASSQVGSYGYTF.

The genes are TRBV27 and TRBJ2-3, with D tentatively TRBD1 (6 bases). CDR3 length: 14 amino acids. Germline V gives CDR1 MNHEY, CDR2 SMNVEV (reference sequence). V dropped 8 bases and J dropped 0 bases, with 12 bases sitting between them. The CDR3 sequence: CASRTRGSTDTQYF. The DNA for the CDR3 is TGTGCCAGCCGTACCAGGGGTAGCACAGATACGCAGTATTTT.

The chain links TRBV14 to TRBJ2-1, with 7 bases matching TRBD2. There are 17 residues in the CDR3. Germline V CDR1 and CDR2: SGHDN, FVKESK. With V trimmed by 0 bases and J by 5 bases, 10 bases remained unmatched. CDR3 sequence (DNA): TGTGCCAGCAGCCAAGAAATTTGGGCAGCGGGGCACAATGAGCAGTTCTTC. Protein product: CASSQEIWAAGHNEQFF. Based on the CDR3 plus reference TRBV14 and TRBJ2-1, the full variable domain is EAGVTQFPSHSVIEKGQTVTLRCDPISGHDNLYWYRRVMGKEIKFLLHFVKESKQDESGMPNNRFLAERTGGTYSTLKVQPAELEDSGVYFCASSQEIWAAGHNEQFFGPGTRLTVL.

For this clone: The junction departs from germline at one end; a sequencing error may be responsible. The chain employs TRBV9 and TRBJ1-1; D is unclear. The germline V gene encodes CDR1 SGDLS and CDR2 YYNGEE. The CDR3 consists of 13 residues. CDR3 nucleotide sequence: TGTACCAGCAGCGTAGGTGGCGGAACTGAAGCTTTCTTT. Translating gives CTSSVGGGTEAFF. The full variable domain, rest sourced from reference TRBV9 and TRBJ1-1, is DSGVTQTPKHLITATGQRVTLRCSPRSGDLSVYWYQQSLDQGLQFLIQYYNGEERAKGNILERFSAQQFPDLHSELNLSSLELGDSALYFCTSSVGGGTEAFFGQGTRLTVV.

V usage is TRBV27 and J usage is TRBJ2-1, with 7 bases matching TRBD1. The germline V gene has CDR1 MNHEY and CDR2 SMNVEV (reference sequence). Unmatched junction bases numbered 4, after V lost 4 bases and J lost 1 base. This CDR3 spans 15 amino acids. The CDR3 spells CASSWDSSSYNEQFF. CDR3 coding DNA: TGTGCCAGCAGTTGGGACAGTAGTTCCTACAATGAGCAGTTCTTC.

This clone was counted a single time. The chain uses TRBV19 and TRBJ1-5; D possibly corresponds to TRBD1 (5 bases). V lost 3 bases and J lost 7, with 10 bases in between. CDR1 and CDR2 from the germline V gene are LNHDA and SQIVND (reference sequence). This CDR3 comprises 13 residues. CDR3 in DNA: TGTGCCAGTAGTATGGGGGGGTGGCAGCCCCAGCATTTT. The encoded protein is CASSMGGWQPQHF.